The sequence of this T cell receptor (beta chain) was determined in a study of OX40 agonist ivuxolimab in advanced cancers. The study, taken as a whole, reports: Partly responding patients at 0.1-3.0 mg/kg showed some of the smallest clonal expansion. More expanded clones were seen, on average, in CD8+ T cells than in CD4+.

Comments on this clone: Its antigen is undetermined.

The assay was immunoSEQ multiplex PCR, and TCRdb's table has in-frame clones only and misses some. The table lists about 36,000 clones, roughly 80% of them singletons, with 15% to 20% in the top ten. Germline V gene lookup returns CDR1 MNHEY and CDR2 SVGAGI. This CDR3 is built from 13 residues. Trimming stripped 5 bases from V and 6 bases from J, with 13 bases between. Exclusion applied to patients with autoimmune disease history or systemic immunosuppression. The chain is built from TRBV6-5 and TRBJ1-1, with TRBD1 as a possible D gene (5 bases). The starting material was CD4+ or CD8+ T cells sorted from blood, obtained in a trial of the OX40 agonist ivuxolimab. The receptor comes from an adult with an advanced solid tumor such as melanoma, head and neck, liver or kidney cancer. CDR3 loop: CASSQAKGAEAFF. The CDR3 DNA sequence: TGTGCCAGCAGTCAGGCCAAAGGGGCTGAAGCTTTCTTT.